Following are 3 T cell receptor beta chains from one sample sequenced in a study of cytomegalovirus exposure and HLA in healthy donors. A multiplex PCR was run with 60 Vbeta primers and 13 Jbeta primers. Clones were sequenced by immunoSEQ multiplex PCR, and TCRdb holds only the in-frame ones, with some missing. The sample holds more than 85,000 clones, around four fifths seen once. Material: PBMCs. The origin of the receptors is a woman aged 45 to 65 in good health and CMV-seropositive.

On this clone: Sequence at one end of the junction differs from germline and may be a read error. The V call is TRBV7-9, the J call TRBJ1-5, with D unresolved. The CDR3 consists of 19 residues. Germline CDR1 is SEHNR and CDR2 is FQNEAQ (reference sequence). The CDR3 loop reads CSSSLEVDGSGWGNQPQHF. In DNA, the CDR3 is TGTTCCAGCAGCTTAGAAGTGGACGGATCGGGGTGGGGCAATCAGCCCCAGCATTTT.

This clone was found a few times. This chain joins TRBV19 and TRBJ1-2; tentatively, D is TRBD1 (5 bases). The CDR3 is made up of 15 amino acids. V was shortened by 6 bases and J by 4 bases, with 18 bases between the two germline ends. Germline CDR1 LNHDA, CDR2 SQIVND (reference sequence). CDR3 DNA sequence: TGTGCCAGTAGGGCTATCCGTGACAGAATCTATGGCTACACCTTC. It codes for CASRAIRDRIYGYTF.

The chain joins TRBV7-8 to TRBJ2-7; the match to TRBD1 covers 9 bases. This CDR3 has 14 residues. Germline V CDR1 and CDR2: SGHVS, FQNEAQ. J lost 7 bases, V lost 4 bases, and 8 bases had no gene match. DNA for the CDR3: TGTGCCAGCAGCTCCGGGACAGGGTTTACAGAGCAGTACTTC. Translation gives CASSSGTGFTEQYF.